The 28 T cell receptor beta chains given below trace back to one sample, sequenced in a study of CD8 T cells in ankylosing spondylitis. TCRdb re-called the 5' RACE reads with MiXCR, one entry per CDR3 protein. The sample lists tens of thousands of distinct CDR3 sequences, less than 40% occurring once. Sequences were obtained from synovial fluid, either unsorted or a sorted T cell fraction (not recorded which). These receptors were obtained from a male donor with ankylosing spondylitis.

This rearrangement joins TRBV16 to TRBJ1-2; D gene ambiguous. CDR3 length: 16 residues. Germline V gene data show CDR1 as KGHSY and CDR2 as FQNENV. Trimming stripped 0 bases from V and 2 bases from J, with 13 bases between. The CDR3 reads CASSQSAPTENYGYTF. DNA of the CDR3: TGTGCCAGCAGCCAATCCGCCCCGACTGAGAACTATGGCTACACCTTC.

This clonotype was observed a handful of times. This chain uses TRBV24-1 with TRBJ2-2; D call uncertain. Germline V gene lookup returns CDR1 KGHDR and CDR2 SFDVKD. V lost 9 bases, J lost 5 bases, and 9 bases lay in between. This CDR3 has 12 residues. The CDR3 DNA reads as TGTGCCACCCAAGTGCCTACCGGGGAGCTGTTTTTT. Its translation is CATQVPTGELFF.

This clonotype was seen only a few times. This sequence joins TRBV2 and TRBJ2-3; D unclear. V lost 7 bases and J lost 5, with 4 bases in between. CDR1 is SNHLY, CDR2 FYNNEI, per germline. The length of the CDR3 is 10 residues. The DNA of the CDR3 is TGTGCCAGCAATCTAGATACGCAGTATTTT. Residues: CASNLDTQYF.

The J gene is TRBJ1-5, the V gene TRBV12-3 or TRBV12-4; 7 bases are shared with TRBD1. V shed 6 bases, J shed 1 base, and the junction held 3 bases outside the gene matches. This CDR3 has 14 amino acids. The CDR3 DNA is TGTGCCAGCAGCGGGGGACAGAGCAATCAGCCCCAGCATTTT. Translating gives CASSGGQSNQPQHF.

This clonotype occurred a few times. The CDR3 protein is CAWNLGGGEGYTF. CDR3 in DNA: TGTGCCTGGAACCTCGGTGGAGGAGAGGGCTACACCTTC. This chain joins TRBV30 and TRBJ1-2; unclear D gene. V lost 4 bases, J lost 8 bases, and 17 bases lay in between. This CDR3 is 13 amino acids long. In germline, CDR1 is GTSNPN, CDR2 SVGIG (reference sequence).

The chain links TRBV20-1 to TRBJ2-1; 10 nucleotides line up with TRBD2. The CDR3 covers 16 residues. Germline V gives CDR1 DFQATT, CDR2 SNEGSKA (reference sequence). Losses at the gene ends were 3 bases for V and 4 bases for J; bases not matched to a gene: 9. Written as DNA, the CDR3 is TGCAGTGCTAGGGATAAAAAGCGGGAGGGTTACAATGAGCAGTTCTTC. Its translation: CSARDKKREGYNEQFF.

This clonotype was counted many times. The chain links TRBV29-1 to TRBJ2-7; 7 bases fit TRBD1. V shed 4 bases, J shed 3 bases, and the junction held 6 bases outside the gene matches. Germline loops: CDR1 SQVTM, CDR2 ANQGSEA. The CDR3 runs 13 residues. The CDR3 DNA is TGCAGCGTTGGGAACCGGGACAGCTACGAGCAGTACTTC. Translation gives CSVGNRDSYEQYF.

The V gene is TRBV11-3, the J gene TRBJ2-1; 8 bases agree with TRBD1. The CDR3 is made up of 15 amino acids. V lost 5 bases to trimming and J lost 8 bases; unmatched junction nucleotides: 11. From germline, CDR1 is SGHNT and CDR2 YENEEA. The CDR3 DNA sequence: TGTGCCAGCAGCGCCGGACAGGGAAAATATGATGAGCAGTTCTTC. Translating gives CASSAGQGKYDEQFF.

This clonotype has just a few counts. The chain couples TRBV5-5 to TRBJ2-3, with 8 bases matching TRBD2. This CDR3 is 17 amino acids long. The junction had 12 bases not matched to a gene; V was cut back by 4 bases and J by 2 bases. The V gene's germline CDR1 is SGHKS and CDR2 YYEKEE (reference sequence). This chain's CDR3 is CASSPEDSGRLTDTQYF. CDR3 DNA: TGTGCCAGCAGCCCCGAGGACAGCGGGAGACTCACAGATACGCAGTATTTT.

This clonotype was seen just once. CDR3 protein: CASSAGTSGYNEQFF. In DNA form, the CDR3 reads TGTGCCAGCAGCGCTGGGACTAGCGGCTACAATGAGCAGTTCTTC. This sequence joins TRBV6-4 and TRBJ2-1, with 11 bases that match TRBD2. V shed 6 bases, J shed 3 bases, and the junction held 4 bases outside the gene matches. The CDR3 consists of 15 residues. CDR1 is MRHNA and CDR2 is SNTAGT in the germline V gene.

This clonotype was recorded only once. The chain combines TRBV29-1 with TRBJ1-2; 9 bases match TRBD1. The ends lost 5 bases at V and 4 bases at J; junction bases unmatched: 5. The germline gives CDR1 SQVTM, CDR2 ANQGSEA. This CDR3 has 13 residues. The CDR3 loop reads CSVTGGESYGYTF. The CDR3 DNA reads TGCAGCGTTACAGGGGGCGAGAGCTATGGCTACACCTTC.

In its sample, this clonotype was seen many times. The CDR3 spells CAIQPRTDTQYF. The DNA of the CDR3 is TGCGCCATTCAGCCCCGCACAGATACGCAGTATTTT. The chain links TRBV10-1 to TRBJ2-3; D not resolved. The CDR3 length is 12 residues. Trimming took 10 bases from V and 1 from J, leaving 9 bases between them. CDR1 is WNHNN and CDR2 is SYGVQD in the germline V gene (reference sequence).

The V and J genes are TRBV20-1 and TRBJ2-1; 7 bases are a match to TRBD1. Germline V CDR1 and CDR2: DFQATT, SNEGSKA (reference sequence). The CDR3 length is 12 residues. After removal of 4 bases from V and 9 bases from J, the junction contained 6 bases not matched to a gene. CDR3 amino acids: CSAIRGWSEQFF. The CDR3 DNA is TGCAGTGCTATCAGGGGGTGGAGTGAGCAGTTCTTC.

This clonotype was seen only a few times. V and J are TRBV14 and TRBJ2-6; 7 positions agree with TRBD2. CDR3 length: 16 amino acids. Germline V gene data show CDR1 as SGHDN and CDR2 as FVKESK. The J segment lost 1 base and the V segment lost 4 bases, leaving 4 bases of the junction unmatched. The CDR3 spells CASSLREGSGANVLTF. In DNA, the CDR3 is TGTGCCAGCAGCCTTAGGGAGGGTTCTGGGGCCAACGTCCTGACTTTC.

The gene calls are TRBV3-1 and TRBJ1-1, with 9 bases identical to TRBD1. The CDR3 runs to 17 residues. CDR1 and CDR2 from the germline V gene are LGHDT and YNNKEL (reference sequence). V gave up 4 bases and J gave up 3 bases; unmatched junction bases: 12. The CDR3 protein is CASSPIGQGLGDTEAFF. DNA for the CDR3: TGTGCCAGCAGCCCCATAGGACAGGGGTTAGGGGACACTGAAGCTTTCTTT.

J is TRBJ1-1 and V is TRBV2; D is ambiguous. Germline assignment: CDR1 SNHLY and CDR2 FYNNEI. The CDR3 loop spans 12 amino acids. V lost 6 bases and J 14 bases, leaving 19 bases between the germline ends. The DNA of the CDR3 is TGTGCCAGCAGGCTCCAGAACACTGGAGCCTTCTTT. Amino acids: CASRLQNTGAFF. Variable domain in full (rest from reference TRBV2 and TRBJ1-1): EPEVTQTPSHQVTQMGQEVILRCVPISNHLYFYWYRQILGQKVEFLVSFYNNEISEKSEIFDDQFSVERPDGSNFTLKIRSTKLEDSAMYFCASRLQNTGAFFGQGTRLTVV.

The chain couples TRBV6-5 to TRBJ1-1, with no clear D. V lost 0 bases and J lost 0, with 8 bases in between. This CDR3 is 15 amino acids long. CDR1 and CDR2 from the germline V gene are MNHEY and SVGAGI. CDR3 in amino acids: CASSYSIDMNTEAFF. CDR3 nucleotides: TGTGCCAGCAGTTACTCGATCGATATGAACACTGAAGCTTTCTTT.

CDR3 in DNA: TGTGCTAGTGGGTGGACCGGGACAGGGGACACAGATACGCAGTATTTT. Protein sequence: CASGWTGTGDTDTQYF. The rearrangement links TRBV12-5 to TRBJ2-3; 10 positions agree with TRBD1. The CDR3 loop spans 16 amino acids. J lost 2 bases, V lost 6 bases, and 8 bases had no gene match. Germline assignment: CDR1 LGHNT and CDR2 FRNRAP.

This clonotype was counted only a few times. CDR3: CASSASTQTDTQYF. CDR3 DNA: TGTGCCAGCAGCGCTAGCACCCAAACAGATACGCAGTATTTT. The V gene is TRBV12-3 or TRBV12-4, the J gene TRBJ2-3; perhaps TRBD2 as D (5 bases). V was clipped by 6 bases and J by 3 bases, with 13 bases between them. The CDR3 contains 14 residues.

In its sample, this clonotype was seen a few times. V and J are TRBV20-1 and TRBJ2-7; 9 nucleotides match TRBD1. CDR1 DFQATT and CDR2 SNEGSKA come from the germline V gene (reference sequence). This CDR3 is 14 amino acids long. V lost 2 bases and J lost 2; bases outside the gene matches: 4. The CDR3 region is CSARRDREAYEQYF. The CDR3 DNA follows: TGCAGTGCTAGACGGGACAGGGAGGCCTACGAGCAGTACTTC.

This clonotype showed up just a few times. J is TRBJ2-1 and V is TRBV7-6; D is possibly TRBD1 or TRBD2 (5 bases each). Germline lookup yields CDR1 SGHVS and CDR2 FNYEAQ. The CDR3 is 17 residues long. Trimming took 5 bases from V and 2 from J, leaving 19 bases between them. The CDR3 protein is CASSVETGTEAYNEQFF. Written as DNA, the CDR3 is TGTGCCAGCAGCGTAGAGACCGGGACCGAGGCCTACAATGAGCAGTTCTTC. Variable domain in full (rest from reference TRBV7-6 and TRBJ2-1): GAGVSQSPRYKVTKRGQDVALRCDPISGHVSLYWYRQALGQGPEFLTYFNYEAQQDKSGLPNDRFSAERPEGSISTLTIQRTEQRDSAMYRCASSVETGTEAYNEQFFGPGTRLTVL.

This clonotype showed up just a few times. V and J are TRBV9 and TRBJ2-1, with D maybe TRBD2 (6 bases). Looked up from germline, CDR1 is SGDLS and CDR2 is YYNGEE. The ends were cut back, 4 bases at V and 7 bases at J, with 9 bases in the middle. The length of the CDR3 is 12 residues. The DNA for the CDR3 is TGTGCCAGCAGCCCCGGAGGGAATGAGCAGTTCTTC. Its protein is CASSPGGNEQFF.

This clonotype has a handful of counts. The chain links TRBV6-1 to TRBJ1-6; D unclear. Trimming took 6 bases from V and 7 from J, leaving 16 bases between them. This CDR3 contains 15 residues. Germline-derived CDR1 and CDR2 are MNHNS and SASEGT. CDR3 sequence (DNA): TGTGCCAGCAGAACCGACTCGCAGTGGAATTCACCCCTCCACTTT. Encoded protein: CASRTDSQWNSPLHF.

This clonotype has at least ten counts. CDR3 sequence: CASSSTSGNQETQYF. The CDR3 DNA reads TGCGCCAGCAGCTCCACTAGCGGAAACCAAGAGACCCAGTACTTC. The gene calls are TRBV5-1 and TRBJ2-5; TRBD2 agrees at 8 bases. This CDR3 has 15 residues. V dropped 3 bases and J dropped 0; count of bases not matched to a gene: 4. Germline CDR1 and CDR2: SGHRS and YFSETQ.

This clonotype occurred a few times. The genes are TRBV20-1 and TRBJ2-5; tentative D call: TRBD1 (6 bases). The CDR3 has 15 residues. Germline values: CDR1 DFQATT, CDR2 SNEGSKA (reference sequence). The ends were cut back, 5 bases at V and 5 bases at J, with 21 bases in the middle. CDR3 sequence reads: CSAYSRDTRGETQYF. DNA of the CDR3: TGCAGTGCTTATAGCCGGGACACCCGGGGCGAGACCCAGTACTTC.

The chain recombines TRBV4-1 with TRBJ1-2; 8 bases map to TRBD1. This CDR3 is 14 amino acids long. Germline lookup yields CDR1 MGHRA and CDR2 YSYEKL. The V segment lost 6 bases and the J segment 4 bases; nucleotides outside the gene matches: 7. The CDR3 DNA reads as TGCGCCAGCAGGCCCCCCCAGGGGGCCTATGGCTACACCTTC. This sequence encodes CASRPPQGAYGYTF.

CDR3 sequence: CASSLVGQGESYGYTF. The CDR3 DNA follows: TGTGCCAGCAGCTTAGTCGGACAGGGGGAGTCCTATGGCTACACCTTC. The rearrangement uses TRBV11-2 and TRBJ1-2, with 10 bases that match TRBD1. The germline gives CDR1 SGHAT, CDR2 FQNNGV. After removal of 1 base from V and 4 bases from J, the junction contained 6 bases not matched to a gene. The CDR3 covers 16 residues.

This sequence joins TRBV4-1 and TRBJ2-5, with a possible D match to TRBD1 (5 bases). Per the germline V gene, CDR1 is MGHRA and CDR2 is YSYEKL. Trimming cost V 1 base and J 4 bases, with 16 bases left between them. CDR3 size: 16 residues. The CDR3 loop reads CASSQAVQGLRETQYF. The CDR3 DNA reads TGCGCCAGCAGCCAAGCCGTCCAGGGATTAAGAGAGACCCAGTACTTC.